Presented here are 8 T cell receptor beta chains from one specimen sequenced in a study of T cells after yellow fever vaccination. TCRdb recomputed calls from the 5' RACE reads with MiXCR, one row per CDR3 protein. The sample lists some 290,000 distinct CDR3 sequences, about 11% occurring once. Specimen: CD4+ T cells sorted from PBMCs, collected 45 days after the yellow fever booster vaccination. These receptors originate from a man aged 18 to 30 who received the YFV17D yellow fever vaccine.

The chain has TRBV5-1 and TRBJ2-5; unclear D gene. The V end lost 0 bases, the J end lost 3 bases, and 9 bases lay between the germline ends. Germline V CDR1 and CDR2: SGHRS, YFSETQ. The CDR3 loop spans 14 amino acids. CDR3 nucleotides: TGCGCCAGCAGCTTGGTATCGGGTGAAGAGACCCAGTACTTC. This gives the protein CASSLVSGEETQYF.

This chain uses TRBV7-2 with TRBJ2-2; D is ambiguous. This CDR3 has 13 amino acids. V dropped 0 bases and J dropped 5 bases, with 4 bases sitting between them. Germline V gives CDR1 SGHTA, CDR2 FQGNSA. CDR3 protein: CASSLALTGELFF. For the CDR3, the DNA is TGTGCCAGCAGCTTAGCTCTGACCGGGGAGCTGTTTTTT.

The gene calls are TRBV27 and TRBJ1-6; TRBD1 aligns across 8 bases. CDR3 length: 18 residues. V was clipped by 7 bases and J by 3 bases; unmatched bases: 14. Germline CDR1 MNHEY, CDR2 SMNVEV (reference sequence). The CDR3 loop reads CASTDGQGGLIYNSPLHF. CDR3 bases: TGTGCCAGCACCGATGGACAGGGCGGATTGATCTATAATTCACCCCTCCACTTT.

J is TRBJ1-2 and V is TRBV12-3 or TRBV12-4; TRBD1 matches 8 bases. Trimming took 3 bases from V and 5 from J; bases not matched to a gene: 11. The CDR3 runs to 16 residues. The CDR3 DNA reads as TGTGCCAGCAGTTTGGGGACAGGCGTTCACCTGTATGGCTACACCTTC. It yields the protein CASSLGTGVHLYGYTF.

This clonotype was seen a few times. The chain recombines TRBV5-1 with TRBJ1-1; 9 bases match TRBD1. Germline CDR1 is SGHRS and CDR2 is YFSETQ. The CDR3 consists of 14 residues. The V segment lost 4 bases and the J segment 4 bases; nucleotides outside the gene matches: 5. CDR3 amino acids: CASSTGQGVTEAFF. The CDR3 coding sequence is TGCGCCAGCAGCACGGGACAGGGCGTCACTGAAGCTTTCTTT.

The table lists this clonotype with many counts. The chain recombines TRBV7-2 with TRBJ1-5; 8 nucleotides line up with TRBD1. From germline, CDR1 is SGHTA and CDR2 FQGNSA. The CDR3 is 14 amino acids. With V trimmed by 4 bases and J by 4 bases, 3 bases remained unmatched. The CDR3 sequence is CASSSDRGNQPQHF. The CDR3, as DNA: TGTGCCAGCAGCTCCGACAGGGGAAATCAGCCCCAGCATTTT.

The rearrangement uses TRBV6-4 and TRBJ2-1, with 7 bases that match TRBD2. The ends lost 4 bases at V and 7 bases at J; junction bases unmatched: 4. CDR1 and CDR2 (germline): MRHNA, SNTAGT. This CDR3 has 13 amino acids. The CDR3 reads CASSVEGGNEQFF. In nucleotides, the CDR3 is TGTGCCAGCAGTGTCGAGGGAGGGAATGAGCAGTTCTTC.

The gene calls are TRBV3-1 and TRBJ2-7, with 8 bases lining up with TRBD1. The germline V gene has CDR1 LGHDT and CDR2 YNNKEL (reference sequence). This CDR3 has 14 amino acids. The V segment lost 2 bases and the J segment 3 bases; nucleotides outside the gene matches: 3. The CDR3 DNA follows: TGTGCCAGCAGCCAAAGGACAGGGCACTACGAGCAGTACTTC. It codes for CASSQRTGHYEQYF.